Each of the 18 T cell receptor beta chains below was sequenced from the same sample in a study of OX40 agonist ivuxolimab in advanced cancers. The protocol was immunoSEQ multiplex PCR, while the TCRdb copy is restricted to in-frame clones and leaves out a portion. Of tens of thousands of clones detected, 87% appear once; the ten largest clones hold 0.32%. Sequences were derived from CD4+ or CD8+ T cells sorted from blood, sampled in a trial of the OX40 agonist ivuxolimab. These receptors originate from an adult with an advanced solid tumor such as melanoma, head and neck, liver or kidney cancer.

The rearrangement joins TRBV6-1 to TRBJ1-5; no definite D call. In germline, CDR1 is MNHNS, CDR2 SASEGT. The CDR3 consists of 13 residues. V lost 6 bases and J lost 3, with 9 bases in between. The DNA for the CDR3 is TGTGCCAGCAGGGCCCGGGTCAATCAGCCCCAGCATTTT. Protein product: CASRARVNQPQHF.

This chain connects TRBV19 to TRBJ1-1; no clear D gene. CDR3 size: 15 residues. Germline V gene sequence: CDR1 LNHDA, CDR2 SQIVND (reference sequence). V shed 5 bases and J shed 0 bases, with 13 bases lying between them. The CDR3 DNA reads as TGTGCCAGTAGTCCTCTTCGAGGGATGAACACTGAAGCTTTCTTT. Protein product: CASSPLRGMNTEAFF. Full variable domain (remainder filled in from reference TRBV19 and TRBJ1-1): DGGITQSPKYLFRKEGQNVTLSCEQNLNHDAMYWYRQDPGQGLRLIYYSQIVNDFQKGDIAEGYSVSREKKESFPLTVTSAQKNPTAFYLCASSPLRGMNTEAFFGQGTRLTVV.

The chain has TRBV2 and TRBJ1-1; 7 nucleotides match TRBD1. The CDR3 loop spans 14 amino acids. Germline lookup yields CDR1 SNHLY and CDR2 FYNNEI. The trim removed 6 bases at V and 1 base at J, leaving 5 bases unmatched. The CDR3 bases are TGTGCCAGCAGACTGGGGACAGCGAACACTGAAGCTTTCTTT. Its translation is CASRLGTANTEAFF.

This clone was counted between two and nine times. The chain combines TRBV5-4 with TRBJ1-2; no clear D. CDR1 SGHNT and CDR2 YYREEE come from the germline V gene (reference sequence). The CDR3 runs 11 residues. V was clipped by 4 bases and J by 8 bases, with 9 bases between them. In DNA, the CDR3 is TGTGCCAGCAGCGGAGCCGGGGGCTACACCTTC. This encodes CASSGAGGYTF.

This chain joins TRBV7-8 and TRBJ1-3; no reliable D call. Germline lookup yields CDR1 SGHVS and CDR2 FQNEAQ. This CDR3 has 15 residues. Trimming removed 4 bases at V and 0 bases at J, with 10 bases between. The CDR3: CASSSLLISGNTIYF. CDR3 nucleotide sequence: TGTGCCAGCAGCTCCCTCTTAATCTCTGGAAACACCATATATTTT.

This clone was seen only once. This chain links TRBV6-1 with TRBJ1-5, with D unclear. The V end lost 6 bases, the J end lost 6 bases, and 9 bases lay between the germline ends. The length of the CDR3 is 12 residues. The germline V gene encodes CDR1 MNHNS and CDR2 SASEGT. The CDR3 DNA reads TGTGCCAGCAGCCGACACGGTCAGCCCCAGCATTTT. This translates into CASSRHGQPQHF.

The J gene is TRBJ2-1, the V gene TRBV11-3; TRBD2 matches 14 bases. The CDR3 consists of 16 residues. After removal of 5 bases from V and 6 bases from J, the junction contained 6 bases not matched to a gene. Germline V gene sequence: CDR1 SGHNT, CDR2 YENEEA. CDR3 region: CASSPGLAGDGNEQFF. The CDR3 nucleotides are TGTGCCAGCAGCCCGGGACTAGCGGGAGACGGCAATGAGCAGTTCTTC.

The V gene is TRBV6-5, the J gene TRBJ1-1; D gene uncertain. In germline, CDR1 is MNHEY, CDR2 SVGAGI. The V and J ends lost 0 bases and 1 base respectively, with 12 bases between them. The CDR3 consists of 16 residues. The CDR3 region is CASSYSLGSGNTEAFF. The DNA for the CDR3 is TGTGCCAGCAGTTACTCGCTCGGTTCTGGGAACACTGAAGCTTTCTTT.

This sequence joins TRBV6-5 and TRBJ1-1; D might be TRBD1 (5 bases). The CDR3 is 14 amino acids. Trimming removed 5 bases from V and 3 bases from J, with 13 bases in between. Germline values: CDR1 MNHEY, CDR2 SVGAGI. CDR3: CASSDRVRYTEAFF. The CDR3 bases are TGTGCCAGCAGTGACAGAGTACGATACACTGAAGCTTTCTTT.

This chain joins TRBV28 and TRBJ1-2; 8 nucleotides line up with TRBD1. Germline lookup yields CDR1 MDHEN and CDR2 SYDVKM. Unmatched junction bases numbered 9, after V lost 1 base and J lost 2 bases. The CDR3 contains 17 residues. Here the CDR3 DNA reads TGTGCCAGCAGTTTATTCACAGGGGGGGCTCACAACTATGGCTACACCTTC. Protein product: CASSLFTGGAHNYGYTF.

The chain uses TRBV6-6 and TRBJ1-5; D might be TRBD1 (6 bases). From germline, CDR1 is MNHNY and CDR2 SVGAGI (reference sequence). The length of the CDR3 is 16 residues. V lost 10 bases and J lost 0, with 19 bases in between. The DNA for the CDR3 is TGTGCCACACTATCCGGGACACCGTATAGCAATCAGCCCCAGCATTTT. This sequence encodes CATLSGTPYSNQPQHF.

The V call is TRBV7-3, the J call TRBJ2-3; D is undetermined. V lost 0 bases, J lost 0 bases, and 4 bases lay in between. The CDR3 loop spans 14 amino acids. The germline gives CDR1 SGHTA, CDR2 FQGTGA. The CDR3 protein is CASSLTESTDTQYF. As DNA, the CDR3 is TGTGCCAGCAGCTTAACGGAAAGCACAGATACGCAGTATTTT.

J is TRBJ1-2 and V is TRBV7-3; TRBD1 is a possible D gene (5 bases). Trimming removed 5 bases at V and 4 bases at J, with 20 bases between. The CDR3 has 16 residues. Germline V gene lookup returns CDR1 SGHTA and CDR2 FQGTGA. The CDR3 loop is CASSALNIRDVYGYTF. CDR3 bases: TGTGCCAGCAGCGCATTAAATATCCGGGACGTCTATGGCTACACCTTC.

The chain links TRBV19 to TRBJ1-3; D remains ambiguous. CDR3 length equals 14 residues. The germline gives CDR1 LNHDA, CDR2 SQIVND (reference sequence). With 5 bases removed from V and 4 bases from J, the gap between germline ends came to 12 bases. The CDR3 nucleotides are TGTGCCAGTAGTCGGGCTGGTACAGGAAACACCATATATTTT. Its protein product is CASSRAGTGNTIYF.

This chain joins TRBV5-4 and TRBJ2-5, with 11 bases that match TRBD2. The CDR3 totals 14 residues. The trim removed 5 bases at V and 5 bases at J, leaving 5 bases unmatched. Germline V gives CDR1 SGHNT, CDR2 YYREEE (reference sequence). Here the CDR3 DNA reads TGTGCCAGCAGTTTAGCGGGGGGGTTGGAGACCCAGTACTTC. This codes for CASSLAGGLETQYF.

The rearrangement uses TRBV21-1 and TRBJ2-2; the table's D call TRBD1 went unverified against the DNA. TRBV21-1 is a recognized pseudogene. The CDR3 sequence is 20 residues long. For the CDR3, the DNA is TGTGCCAGCAGCAAAAGAAAGGGGCTTCTTTTCACGCGGAACACCGGGGAGCTGTTTTTT. Its translation is CASSKRKGLLFTRNTGELFF.

The J gene is TRBJ1-4, the V gene TRBV9; D is possibly TRBD1 (5 bases). The ends were cut back, 3 bases at V and 4 bases at J, with 13 bases in the middle. The CDR3 is made up of 15 amino acids. Germline lookup yields CDR1 SGDLS and CDR2 YYNGEE. CDR3 coding DNA: TGTGCCAGCAGCGCCCGGGACGGATATAATGAAAAACTGTTTTTT. Protein: CASSARDGYNEKLFF.

The chain links TRBV10-2 to TRBJ2-7, with D possibly called TRBD1 or TRBD2 (5 bases each). The CDR3 covers 15 residues. Looked up from germline, CDR1 is WSHSY and CDR2 is SAAADI. The V end was cut by 1 base, the J end by 3 bases, with 13 bases between. CDR3 nucleotides: TGCGCCAGCAGTGAGTTGAGGGGTGGTTTCTACGAGCAGTACTTC. Residues: CASSELRGGFYEQYF.